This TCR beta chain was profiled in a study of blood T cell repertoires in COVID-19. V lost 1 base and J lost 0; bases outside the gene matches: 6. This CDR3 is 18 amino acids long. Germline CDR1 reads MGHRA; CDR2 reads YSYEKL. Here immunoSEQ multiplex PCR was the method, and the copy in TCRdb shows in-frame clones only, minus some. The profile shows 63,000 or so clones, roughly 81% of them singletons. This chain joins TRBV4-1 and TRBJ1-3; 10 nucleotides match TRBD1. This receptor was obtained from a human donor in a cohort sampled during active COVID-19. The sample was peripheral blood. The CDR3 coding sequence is TGCGCCAGCAGCCAAGGCAGACAGGGGGCCTTCTCTGGAAACACCATATATTTT. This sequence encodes CASSQGRQGAFSGNTIYF.